The present T cell receptor (beta chain) was sequenced within a study of blood T cells in healthy people across ages. About this clonotype itself: Its antigen is as yet unknown.

PCR was performed a second time for about 7 to 12 cycles using a sample-barcoded 5' primer and a J-beta primer mix. TCRdb itself ran the 5' RACE reads through MiXCR, one entry per CDR3 protein. The sample records 1.5 million to 2 million distinct CDR3 sequences, almost 35% being singletons. Study-level findings and limits: Estimates of diversity drawn from one million T cells were considered underestimates. In long-lived donors, naive CD4+ cell counts and diversity exceeded those of aged donors. Observed TCR beta diversity per million T cells went down as age went up. This fall followed a roughly linear course with age. In the absence of known donor CMV status, changes in expanded clonotypes were possibly confounded.

Sequencing input: blood. This TCR derives from a young woman in good health.

CDR3 region: CSAHSIQGWNTEAFF. The CDR3 DNA sequence: TGCAGTGCTCATTCGATACAGGGCTGGAACACTGAAGCTTTCTTT. The rearrangement joins TRBV20-1 to TRBJ1-1, with D possibly matching TRBD1 (6 bases). V shed 5 bases and J shed 1 base, with 17 bases lying between them. This CDR3 region has 15 residues. The V gene's germline CDR1 is DFQATT and CDR2 SNEGSKA (reference sequence).